The 12 T cell receptor beta chains listed next were all sequenced from one sample in a study of CD8 T cells in ankylosing spondylitis. Study-level points and caveats: Among TCR beta sequences, a motif of several highly homologous variants appeared characteristic of ankylosing spondylitis blood.

TCRdb reprocessed the 5' RACE reads via MiXCR and lists one record per CDR3 protein. The sample lists around 490,000 distinct CDR3 sequences, less than 6% seen once, with around 3.4% in the top ten. Their target antigens are unknown. The sample comprised blood, either unsorted or a sorted T cell fraction (not recorded which). Receptors were obtained from a male donor with ankylosing spondylitis.

In its sample, this clonotype was seen many times. The rearrangement links TRBV20-1 to TRBJ1-4, with 10 bases that match TRBD1. V dropped 6 bases and J dropped 12; count of bases not matched to a gene: 13. CDR1 is DFQATT, CDR2 SNEGSKA, per germline (reference sequence). The CDR3 has 14 residues. The CDR3, as DNA: TGCAGTGCAGATCCCGGGACAGGGGTTGGCGAACTGTTTTTT. Translation gives CSADPGTGVGELFF.

The sample holds many counts of this clonotype. This sequence joins TRBV4-1 and TRBJ2-5; 9 bases are a match to TRBD1. This CDR3 is 16 amino acids long. Germline V gene data show CDR1 as MGHRA and CDR2 as YSYEKL. V shed 6 bases and J 4 bases; nucleotides not matched to a gene: 12. CDR3 coding DNA: TGCGCCAGCAGGGAGCGAGATACAGGGGGCAGAGAGACCCAGTACTTC. Protein sequence: CASRERDTGGRETQYF.

This clonotype was picked up many times. This chain connects TRBV6-5 to TRBJ2-7; TRBD2 is a possible D gene (5 bases). V lost 0 bases and J 4 bases, leaving 16 bases between the germline ends. The CDR3 has 16 amino acids. Germline values: CDR1 MNHEY, CDR2 SVGAGI. The CDR3 sequence is CASSYSAGSAVYEQYF. The CDR3, as DNA: TGTGCCAGCAGTTACTCGGCGGGCAGCGCAGTTTACGAGCAGTACTTC.

Many counts were recorded for this clonotype. The V gene is TRBV7-9, the J gene TRBJ1-2, with 10 bases fitting TRBD1. The germline V gene has CDR1 SEHNR and CDR2 FQNEAQ (reference sequence). The CDR3 runs 17 residues. The J segment lost 0 bases and the V segment lost 4 bases, leaving 8 bases of the junction unmatched. The CDR3 nucleotides read TGTGCCAGCAGCTCCCCGGGACAGGGGACAGCTAACTATGGCTACACCTTC. It translates to CASSSPGQGTANYGYTF. Looking up the rest from reference TRBV7-9 and TRBJ1-2 gives the full variable domain: DTGVSQNPRHKITKRGQNVTFRCDPISEHNRLYWYRQTLGQGPEFLTYFQNEAQLEKSRLLSDRFSAERPKGSFSTLEIQRTEQGDSAMYLCASSSPGQGTANYGYTFGSGTRLTVV.

This sequence joins TRBV6-2 or TRBV6-3 and TRBJ2-5; D could derive from TRBD1 or TRBD2 (6 bases each). The CDR3 sequence is 13 residues long. The germline V gene has CDR1 MNHEY and CDR2 SVGEGT. Trimming removed 10 bases from V and 4 bases from J, with 16 bases in between. Here the CDR3 reads CAKCEGEAETQYF. The CDR3 coding sequence is TGTGCCAAGTGCGAGGGGGAGGCAGAGACCCAGTACTTC.

A few counts support this clonotype. V and J are TRBV7-2 and TRBJ2-5, with D perhaps matching TRBD2 (6 bases). The length of the CDR3 is 15 residues. V dropped 1 base and J dropped 2 bases, with 11 bases sitting between them. The germline gives CDR1 SGHTA, CDR2 FQGNSA. CDR3 region: CASSLVGGPQETQYF. In DNA, the CDR3 is TGTGCCAGCAGCTTAGTGGGAGGCCCTCAAGAGACCCAGTACTTC.

The table lists this clonotype with many counts. One end of the junction does not line up with germline, which may come from a read error. J is TRBJ2-7 and V is TRBV20-1, with 7 bases lining up with TRBD1. Per germline, CDR1 DFQATT and CDR2 SNEGSKA (reference sequence). This CDR3 contains 14 residues. CDR3: CSAAPDRVSNEQYF. The CDR3 DNA reads as TGCAGTGCAGCCCCCGACAGGGTCTCCAACGAGCAGTACTTC.

Ten or more counts support this clonotype. The V and J genes are TRBV5-1 and TRBJ2-7; D may match TRBD1 or TRBD2 (5 bases each). V dropped 1 base and J dropped 7 bases, with 12 bases sitting between them. The CDR3 loop spans 13 amino acids. The germline V gene has CDR1 SGHRS and CDR2 YFSETQ. The CDR3 sequence is CASSLFGGVEQYF. The CDR3 region has the DNA TGCGCCAGCAGCTTGTTTGGGGGAGTGGAGCAGTACTTC.

This clonotype has at least ten counts. V and J are TRBV18 and TRBJ2-6, with D tentatively TRBD1 (6 bases). Germline-derived CDR1 and CDR2 are KGHSH and LQKENI. The CDR3 spans 17 residues. V gave up 2 bases and J gave up 2 bases, with 13 bases separating them. The CDR3 is CASSPGYGGAGANVLTF. The CDR3 DNA sequence: TGTGCCAGCTCACCAGGTTATGGGGGCGCTGGGGCCAACGTCCTGACTTTC.

In this sample, this clonotype turned up many times. The chain carries TRBV27 and TRBJ2-5; the D is unclear. The V and J ends lost 5 bases and 2 bases respectively, with 9 bases between them. This CDR3 has 13 amino acids. CDR1 is MNHEY and CDR2 is SMNVEV in the germline V gene (reference sequence). In DNA form, the CDR3 reads TGTGCCAGCAGTGACGACATTCAAGAGACCCAGTACTTC. It yields the protein CASSDDIQETQYF.

The CDR3 DNA sequence: TGCAGTGCTACACAGAGGGGTTATGGCTACACCTTC. Its translation: CSATQRGYGYTF. This sequence joins TRBV20-1 and TRBJ1-2; tentatively, D is TRBD1 (5 bases). The V end was cut by 4 bases, the J end by 5 bases, with 11 bases between. The CDR3 runs 12 residues. CDR1 and CDR2 from the germline V gene are DFQATT and SNEGSKA (reference sequence).

This clonotype was counted at least ten times. The chain uses TRBV5-1 and TRBJ2-7; the match to TRBD1 covers 9 bases. The V segment lost 6 bases and the J segment 3 bases; nucleotides outside the gene matches: 10. This CDR3 region has 15 residues. The V gene's germline CDR1 is SGHRS and CDR2 YFSETQ. CDR3 nucleotide sequence: TGCGCCAGCACCGAGGGGGACAGGGCCGGCTACGAGCAGTACTTC. It specifies CASTEGDRAGYEQYF.